This is a list of T cell receptor beta chains from one sample in a study of a mutant IDH1 vaccine in newly diagnosed glioma. The protocol was immunoSEQ multiplex PCR, while the TCRdb copy is restricted to in-frame clones and leaves out a portion. The table has some 68,000 clones, around 74% seen once. The sample here was PBMCs, taken from a glioma patient treated with radiotherapy, temozolomide or both. All receptors come from a man aged 50 to 59 with glioma. Each CDR3 is given with its conserved first and last residue. The D gene is left open where the match is weak. Expanded clones get a size class; other rows say once, few or many, or leave the size out.

>-|few|TRBJ1-1|TRBV19
CASSTIGVNTEAFF
TGTGCCAGTAGTACCATAGGGGTGAACACTGAAGCTTTCTTT
>TRBD1|-|TRBJ2-7|TRBV5-1
CASSTGQGAYEQYF
TGCGCCAGCAGCACCGGTCAGGGGGCCTACGAGCAGTACTTC
>-|-|TRBJ1-1|TRBV27
CASSFGGAGTEAFF
TGTGCCAGCAGTTTCGGGGGCGCTGGCACTGAAGCTTTCTTT
>-|-|TRBJ1-5|TRBV7-6
CASSLPPGDPTDGCNQPQHF
TGTGCCAGCAGCTTACCCCCGGGCGACCCTACCGACGGGTGCAATCAGCCCCAGCATTTT
>TRBD1|-|TRBJ1-2|TRBV6-5
CASSPPGQGYGYTF
TGTGCCAGCAGCCCCCCAGGACAGGGATATGGCTACACCTTC
>-|once|TRBJ2-1|TRBV7-2
CASSLNPRDEQFF
TGTGCCAGCAGCTTAAACCCTAGAGATGAGCAGTTCTTC
>-|-|TRBJ2-2|TRBV18
CASSPGTPNTGELFF
TGTGCCAGCTCACCCGGGACACCGAACACCGGGGAGCTGTTTTTT
>-|-|TRBJ1-5|TRBV6-5
CASSSTGGSNQPQHF
TGTGCCAGCAGTTCTACTGGGGGGAGCAATCAGCCCCAGCATTTT
>TRBD1|-|TRBJ1-5|TRBV2
CASSYYGQGAGQPQHF
TGTGCCAGCAGTTATTACGGACAGGGGGCTGGTCAGCCCCAGCATTTT
>-|-|TRBJ1-2|TRBV10-3
CAIRIDRTVERGYTF
TGTGCCATCAGGATAGACCGGACGGTCGAACGCGGCTACACCTTC
>-|-|TRBJ1-1|TRBV5-1
CASSPGLGTDTEAFF
TGCGCCAGCAGCCCGGGCCTGGGGACGGACACTGAAGCTTTCTTT
>TRBD2|-|TRBJ2-6|TRBV5-4
CASSSMGGVFGANVLTF
TGTGCCAGCAGCTCCATGGGGGGGGTTTTTGGGGCCAACGTCCTGACTTTC
>TRBD1|-|TRBJ1-1|TRBV6-5
CASSRTGEAEAFF
TGTGCCAGCAGCCGGACAGGGGAGGCTGAAGCTTTCTTT
>-|-|TRBJ2-7|TRBV5-6
CASSLGVGGTYEQYF
TGTGCCAGCAGCTTGGGGGTGGGGGGCACCTACGAGCAGTACTTC
>-|-|TRBJ2-2|TRBV9
CASSATVNTGELFF
TGTGCCAGCAGCGCGACAGTAAACACCGGGGAGCTGTTTTTT
>TRBD2|-|TRBJ2-3|TRBV25-1
CASSGQAGIPADTQYF
TGTGCCAGCAGTGGGCAAGCGGGGATCCCGGCAGATACGCAGTATTTT
>TRBD1|few|TRBJ1-1|TRBV30
CAWSRDRETEAFF
TGTGCCTGGAGCCGGGACAGGGAGACTGAAGCTTTCTTT
>-|-|TRBJ2-7|TRBV13
CASSPGPNEQYF
TGTGCCAGCAGCCCTGGGCCGAACGAGCAGTACTTC
>-|-|TRBJ1-1|TRBV7-9
CASTQEQSFTESGSEAFF
TGTGCCAGCACCCAAGAGCAATCATTCACAGAATCGGGGTCTGAAGCTTTCTTT
>TRBD1|once|TRBJ2-1|TRBV23-1
CASSHPDRDTYNEQFF
TGCGCCAGCAGTCATCCAGACAGGGATACCTACAATGAGCAGTTCTTC
>-|-|TRBJ1-1|TRBV29-1
CSGRGRTEAFF
TGCAGCGGTCGGGGCAGGACTGAAGCTTTCTTT
>TRBD1|-|TRBJ1-5|TRBV27
CASWDRGQPQHF
TGTGCCAGCTGGGACAGGGGGCAGCCCCAGCATTTT
>-|-|TRBJ2-1|TRBV6-5
CASSLYLYSSYNEQFF
TGTGCCAGCAGTTTGTATCTTTATAGCTCCTACAATGAGCAGTTCTTC
>TRBD2|once|TRBJ2-1|TRBV7-9
CASRGRPREGEQFF
TGTGCCAGCCGGGGCAGGCCGAGGGAGGGTGAGCAGTTCTTC
>-|-|TRBJ2-7|TRBV7-2
CASSFDRVLTYEQYF
TGTGCCAGCAGCTTTGACCGAGTCCTAACCTACGAGCAGTACTTC
>-|-|TRBJ2-6|TRBV4-2
CASSPKVNSGANVLTF
TGTGCCAGCAGCCCCAAAGTCAACTCTGGGGCCAACGTCCTGACTTTC
>-|-|TRBJ2-1|TRBV7-9
CASSASGVYNEQFF
TGTGCCAGCAGCGCCTCCGGGGTTTACAATGAGCAGTTCTTC
>-|-|TRBJ2-7|TRBV9
CASSESAAGDHEQYF
TGTGCCAGCAGCGAGTCAGCGGCAGGGGACCACGAGCAGTACTTC
>-|-|TRBJ1-1|TRBV11-3
CASSPPARTRNTEAFF
TGTGCCAGCAGCCCCCCCGCGCGGACGAGGAACACTGAAGCTTTCTTT
>-|-|TRBJ1-5|TRBV30
CAWSVRGNQPQHF
TGTGCCTGGAGTGTACGTGGGAATCAGCCCCAGCATTTT
>-|-|TRBJ1-2|TRBV20-1
CSAIMTDGYTF
TGCAGTGCAATCATGACCGATGGCTACACCTTC
>TRBD2|-|TRBJ2-3|TRBV5-1
CASSLVAGARSDTQYF
TGCGCCAGCAGCTTGGTAGCGGGGGCCCGGTCAGATACGCAGTATTTT